This TCR beta chain was recorded in a study of human T cells and chemical hapten exposure. Across the whole study: 2% DPC applied to a roughly 2 cm by roughly 2 cm arm area sensitized donors.

The ends were cut back, 3 bases at V and 3 bases at J, with 9 bases in the middle. The CDR3 extends over 13 amino acids. CDR1 and CDR2 from the germline V gene are SQVTM and ANQGSEA. Study-level results: The count of PT1 expanded TCRs correlated positively with patch test score.

TCRdb ran MiXCR on the RACE reads and lists one entry per CDR3 protein. The repertoire has about 200,000 distinct CDR3 sequences, 24% of them found once; the top ten carry about 2.3%. Time point: patch test 3, about 24 weeks after DPC sensitization. The treatment is: therapeutic diphenylcyclopropenone sensitization with weekly scalp DPC. Researchers sampled blood before each patch test went on. Alopecia patients between 18 and 70 years old and suitable for DPC were used as donors. On this clonotype: Its specificity is unknown.

The origin of this receptor is a woman in her forties with alopecia areata. Some clones in this sample may be carry-over from other donors' samples. The specimen comprised whole blood, sampled in connection with sensitization to the hapten diphenylcyclopropenone (DPC). The chain joins TRBV29-1 to TRBJ2-1; maybe TRBD2 (5 bases). CDR3 amino acids: CSVDGLYYNEQFF. In nucleotides, the CDR3 is TGCAGCGTTGATGGACTCTACTACAATGAGCAGTTCTTC.